This T cell receptor beta chain is drawn from a study of T cell responses to AZD1222 COVID-19 vaccine (dated by TCRdb to about 2021). Turning to the overall study: AZD1222 recipients given second doses at about 4 weeks or at about 12 weeks were pooled, since spike-specific TCR depth and breadth were not found to differ between the two schedules. Trial participants were enrolled by age into 18-55, 56-69 and 70-plus year subgroups, with approximately 160, 26 and 62 TCR-sequenced participants respectively. TCR sequencing was performed for 230 to 250 trial participants, of whom about 210 were given two doses of AZD1222 and 26 were given two doses of MenACWY control vaccine.

This clone was counted a single time. Which antigen it targets is not known. No base qualities exist here, and no much larger clone lies one base off it. What the time point label conveys for this sample: baseline before first vaccination. The vaccinee samples were drawn from two UK trials, COV001 and COV002, one of which was a single-blind randomized controlled phase 2/3 trial testing AZD1222 (ChAdOx1 nCoV-19) in healthy adults. For TCRbeta chain sequencing, PBMC samples were collected from trial participants at day 0 and at day 28 after the second dose. The CDR3, from cysteine to phenylalanine, totals 11 residues. The entry retains the CDR3 DNA only, 33 bases that are in frame from base 1. From a lookup of the germline V gene, CDR1 and CDR2 are MDHEN and SYDVKM. V is reduced by 2 bases and J by 8 bases, leaving a spacing of 6 bases between them. The CDR3 regions of human TCRbeta chains were analyzed by immunosequencing. In the paper's pipeline: Repertoire TCRs were matched against a reference library of SARS-CoV-2-specific TCRs generated with the MIRA antigen-specificity platform. Breadth was defined as the fraction of unique TCRs that were SARS-CoV-2-associated. Depth was defined as the fraction of total T cells that were SARS-CoV-2-associated. Each spike-specific TCR was assigned to its reactive spike region and to a CD4 or CD8 class using the MIRA data. Log10-transformed breadth and depth values were compared by one-way ANOVA with Sidak's multiple comparisons tests. The table comes from immuneACCESS by way of TCRdb, which keeps in-frame sequences with V and J called. Part of the clones is missing from these tables; in studies checked, under half for an unresolved V gene and the rest for unknown reasons. The V and J calls and clone size were taken over from that table, and D and trimming were inferred from the DNA. Present in this sample are 130,000 to 150,000 clones, 75% to 90% of which were seen just once. Roughly 1.7% of the sample is in the top ten clones.

Study-wide findings and limitations: In the small 56-69-year group, the increase in depth fell short of significance, most likely because of low power. A significant rise in spike-specific TCR breadth and depth was observed after two AZD1222 doses relative to day 0 and relative to MenACWY recipients. Nearly half of unique spike-specific TCRs reportedly recognized epitopes outside regions mutated in the B.1.351 and B.1.1.7 variants. Because no day 14 peak-response samples were available, the repertoires could be characterized only after the peak T cell response. Participants were mostly white British, with more females than males. The authors suggested clonal diversity may have been underestimated. The vaccine-associated CD4 TCRs covered the entire spike protein, and the dominant responses fell in regions 160-218 and 743-854. Only five to seven AZD1222 recipients were SARS-CoV-2 seropositive at baseline, limiting conclusions about previously exposed vaccinees.

Recombination connected TRBV28 to TRBJ1-1, with no D gene named confidently. The sequencing used peripheral blood, collected on day 0 of AZD1222 vaccination. The clonotype comes from an adult in good health. The DNA reads TGTGCCAGCAGTTTAAATCGGGAAGCTTTCTTT. Translated, this is CASSLNREAFF.